This TCR beta chain was profiled in a study of blood T cell repertoires in COVID-19 (dated by TCRdb to the early 2020s). Background on the whole study: Samples covering the acute and convalescent phases of COVID-19 were provided by collaborators in the United States, Italy and Spain. The material from the prospective study consisted of cDNA or gDNA derived from T cells, B-cell-depleted T cells, or PBMCs. The dataset comprised deeply sampled blood TCRbeta repertoires from subjects exposed to, actively infected with, or recovered from COVID-19. The repertoires were made available in a free public database intended to serve as a resource for research on the immune response to SARS-CoV-2. The samples were drawn from two sources: the first 160 participants of the ongoing ImmuneRACE study, and fewer than 1,500 subjects contributed by 6 global collaborators. Sample metadata almost always included a de-identified subject ID, COVID-19 status, age in years and sex. Where HLA class I and class II types were available, the types were taken from metadata supplied by the sample provider, not from assay-based typing. What the authors observed across the whole study: The quantity of clinical and demographic metadata differed by source and by participant and was supplied without curation.

TCRbeta CDR3 regions were amplified from genomic DNA by means of the immunoSEQ Assay, a bias-controlled multiplex PCR. Per the original workflow: The number of nucleated cells in each sample was estimated from the amplification of reference gene primers within the assay. To quantify the absolute abundance of each unique TCRbeta CDR3 rearrangement, sequence reads were collapsed and filtered. For each sample, productive Simpson clonality was calculated by taking the square root of Simpson's diversity index across productive rearrangements. The source is immuneACCESS, and TCRdb retained only in-frame sequences with V and J called. Part of the clones is not carried over; for the studies checked, unresolved V genes explain less than half of this, and the remainder is unexplained. V and J calls and clone size are as listed in that table; D and trimming were resolved from the DNA. In all, the sample holds roughly 80,000 clones, and around nine tenths of those were seen once. The ten largest clones capture around 5% of the sample.

Collaborating institutions collected whole blood in K2EDTA tubes following their own protocols. Collaborator samples were shipped for TCRbeta analysis as frozen whole blood, isolated PBMCs, or DNA extracted from either sample type. Trimming removed 0 bases from V and 3 bases from J; the gene matches leave 2 bases unexplained. The CDR3 has 15 amino acids, counting the end cysteine and phenylalanine. Only the CDR3 part of the read is kept: 45 bases, read in frame from the first base. From a lookup of the germline V gene (reference sequence), CDR1 and CDR2 are SGHNT and YYREEE. To note about this clone: It has no known antigen specificity. No much larger clonotype is one base removed from it; base qualities were not supplied.

The TCR originated in an elderly woman with active or convalescent COVID-19. Sequenced sample: peripheral blood. Rearrangement joined TRBV5-4 to TRBJ1-2; the junction holds 10 bases that match TRBD1. In nucleotides, the sequence is TGTGCCAGCAGCTTGGGCGGGACAGGGGACTATGGCTACACCTTC. It specifies CASSLGGTGDYGYTF. Reference TRBV5-4 and TRBJ1-2 proteins supply the regions before and after the CDR3; the full variable domain is: ETGVTQSPTHLIKTRGQQVTLRCSSQSGHNTVSWYQQALGQGPQFIFQYYREEENGRGNFPPRFSGLQFPNYSSELNVNALELDDSALYLCASSLGGTGDYGYTFGSGTRLTVV.